Sequencing of this T cell receptor beta chain was carried out in a study of identical twins. Study observations and caveats: Within cord blood, abundant beta clonotypes carried fewer insertions, but memory repertoires showed no such trend. Excess low generation probability was seen in twin-shared out-of-frame alpha sequences. Models predicted less out-of-frame TCR alpha sharing in monozygotic twins than was found.

After template switching added a universal primer site, the resulting cDNA carried unique molecular identifiers. TCRdb processed the 5' RACE reads anew with MiXCR; each CDR3 protein has one entry. The profile shows under 900,000 distinct CDR3 sequences, around an eighth of them singletons. In the case of this clonotype: The target antigen is unknown.

Trimming removed 0 bases from V and 1 base from J; junction bases left unmatched: 6. CDR3 length: 16 residues. CDR1 is SGDLS, CDR2 YYNGEE, per germline. This sample also appeared in a second study, on yellow fever vaccine responses in identical twins.

The V and J genes are TRBV9 and TRBJ1-1; TRBD1 aligns across 7 bases. This clonotype was sampled from a young woman in good health. Material: PBMCs. In nucleotides, the CDR3 is TGTGCCAGCAGCGTAGCTACAGGGGACGGGAACACTGAAGCTTTCTTT. This codes for CASSVATGDGNTEAFF.